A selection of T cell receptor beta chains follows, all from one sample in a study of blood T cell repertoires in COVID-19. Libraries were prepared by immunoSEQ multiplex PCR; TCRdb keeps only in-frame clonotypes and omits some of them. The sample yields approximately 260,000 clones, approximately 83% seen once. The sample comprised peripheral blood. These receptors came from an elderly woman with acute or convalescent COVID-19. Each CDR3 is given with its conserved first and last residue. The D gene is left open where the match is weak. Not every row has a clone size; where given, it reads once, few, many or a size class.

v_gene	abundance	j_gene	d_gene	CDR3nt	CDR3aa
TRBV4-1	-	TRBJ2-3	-	TGCGCCAGCAGCCTGCTCCCGAGTGAGGGGACTCCGAGCACAGATACGCAGTATTTT	CASSLLPSEGTPSTDTQYF
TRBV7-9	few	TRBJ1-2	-	TGTGCCAGCAGCCTCCACCCGGGAAACTATGGCTACACCTTC	CASSLHPGNYGYTF
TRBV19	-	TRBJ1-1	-	TGTTCTAGGCCCACCGGGAACACTGAAGCTTTCTTT	CSRPTGNTEAFF
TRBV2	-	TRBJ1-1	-	TGTGCCAGCAGTGAAGGGGGCGTCGCTGAAGCTTTCTTT	CASSEGGVAEAFF
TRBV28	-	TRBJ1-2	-	TGTGCCAGCAGACCCCTCTCCGGGACATACTATGGCTACACCTTC	CASRPLSGTYYGYTF
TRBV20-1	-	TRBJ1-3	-	TGCAGTGCTAGTCGACCAGGGTACTCTGGAAACACCATATATTTT	CSASRPGYSGNTIYF
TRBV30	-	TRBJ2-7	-	TGTGCCTGGGCTCAGGGGCAGGGCGACGAGCAGTACTTC	CAWAQGQGDEQYF
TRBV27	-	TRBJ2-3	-	TGTGCCAGCAGTTTAGAGGGCGGGGGCCCTCTCGATACGCAGTATTTT	CASSLEGGGPLDTQYF
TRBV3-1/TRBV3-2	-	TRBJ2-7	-	TGTGCCAGCAGCCAACTACAGGGAGGGGAGCAGTACTTC	CASSQLQGGEQYF
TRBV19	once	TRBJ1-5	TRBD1	TGTGCCAGTAAGGGCCAGGGGGCGGGTCAGCCCCAGCATTTT	CASKGQGAGQPQHF
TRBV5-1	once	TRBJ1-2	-	TGCGCCAGCAGCTTGGCCGGGGACTATGGCTACACCTTC	CASSLAGDYGYTF
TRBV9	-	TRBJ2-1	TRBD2	TGTGCCAGCAGCGTAAGGACTAGCGGGGGCTCCTACAATGAGCAGTTCTTC	CASSVRTSGGSYNEQFF
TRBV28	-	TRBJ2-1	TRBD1	TGTGCCAGCAGACCGGACAGGATCGTCAATGAGCAGTTCTTC	CASRPDRIVNEQFF
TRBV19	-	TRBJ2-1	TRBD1	TGTGCCAGTAGCCTTGACAGGGAACCCTACAATGAGCAGTTCTTC	CASSLDREPYNEQFF
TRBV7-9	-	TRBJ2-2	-	TGTGCCAGCACCCGGCTAGCCGACACCGGGGAGCTGTTTTTT	CASTRLADTGELFF
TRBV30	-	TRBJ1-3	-	TGTGCCTGGTCACAGGGATCTGGAAACACCATATATTTT	CAWSQGSGNTIYF
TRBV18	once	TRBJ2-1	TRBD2	TGTGCCAGCTCCCCTAGCGGGGGGCCTCTCGGTGAGCAGTTCTTC	CASSPSGGPLGEQFF
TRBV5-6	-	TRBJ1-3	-	TGTGCCAGCAGCTTTGCGGGAAACGGAAACACCATATATTTT	CASSFAGNGNTIYF
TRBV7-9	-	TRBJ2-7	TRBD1	TGTGCCAGCAGCTTCCGGGACAGAAGCTCCTACGAGCAGTACTTC	CASSFRDRSSYEQYF